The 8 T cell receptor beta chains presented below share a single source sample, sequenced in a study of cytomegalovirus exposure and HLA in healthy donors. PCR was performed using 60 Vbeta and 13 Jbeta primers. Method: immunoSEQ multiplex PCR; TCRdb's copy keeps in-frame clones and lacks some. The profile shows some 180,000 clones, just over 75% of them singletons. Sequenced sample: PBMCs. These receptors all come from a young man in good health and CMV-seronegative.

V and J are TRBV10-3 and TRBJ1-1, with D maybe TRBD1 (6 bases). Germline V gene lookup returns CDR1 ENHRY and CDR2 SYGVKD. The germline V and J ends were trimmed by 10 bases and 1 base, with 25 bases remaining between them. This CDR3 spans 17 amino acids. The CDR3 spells CATHGGGATPTNTEAFF. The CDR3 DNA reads TGTGCCACACACGGGGGGGGCGCGACCCCAACGAACACTGAAGCTTTCTTT.

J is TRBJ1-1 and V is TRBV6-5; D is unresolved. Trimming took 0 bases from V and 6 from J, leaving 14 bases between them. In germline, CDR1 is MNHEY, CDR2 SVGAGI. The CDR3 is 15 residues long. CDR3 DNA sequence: TGTGCCAGCAGTTACTCGTCCATTCAGGTTTCTGAAGCTTTCTTT. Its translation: CASSYSSIQVSEAFF.

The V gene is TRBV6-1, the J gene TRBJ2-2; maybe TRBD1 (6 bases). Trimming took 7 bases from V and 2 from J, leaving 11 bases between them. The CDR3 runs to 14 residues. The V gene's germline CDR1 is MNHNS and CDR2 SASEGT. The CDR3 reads CASTRDINTGELFF. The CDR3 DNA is TGTGCCAGCACCCGGGACATAAACACCGGGGAGCTGTTTTTT.

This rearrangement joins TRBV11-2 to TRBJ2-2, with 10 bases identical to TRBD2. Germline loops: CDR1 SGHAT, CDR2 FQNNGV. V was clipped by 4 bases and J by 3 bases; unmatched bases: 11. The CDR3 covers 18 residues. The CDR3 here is CASSSLRRTSGDTGELFF. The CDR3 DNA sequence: TGTGCCAGCAGCTCCCTCCGGCGGACTAGCGGAGACACCGGGGAGCTGTTTTTT.

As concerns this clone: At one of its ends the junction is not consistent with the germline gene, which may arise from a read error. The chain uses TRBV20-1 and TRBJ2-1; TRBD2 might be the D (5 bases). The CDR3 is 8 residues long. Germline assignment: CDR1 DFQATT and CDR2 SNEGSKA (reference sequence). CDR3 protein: CSAPNGIF. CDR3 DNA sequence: TGCAGTGCTCCTAACGGGATCTTC.

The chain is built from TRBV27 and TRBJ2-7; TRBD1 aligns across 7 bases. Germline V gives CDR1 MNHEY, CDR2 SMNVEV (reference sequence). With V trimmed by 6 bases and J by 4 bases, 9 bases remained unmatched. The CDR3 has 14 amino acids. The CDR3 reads CASSQRGRMYEQYF. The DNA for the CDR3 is TGTGCCAGCAGCCAAAGGGGGCGCATGTACGAGCAGTACTTC.

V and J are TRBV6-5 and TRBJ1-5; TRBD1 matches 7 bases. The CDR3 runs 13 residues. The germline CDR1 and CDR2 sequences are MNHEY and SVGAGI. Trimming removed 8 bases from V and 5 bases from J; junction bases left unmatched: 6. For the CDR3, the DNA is TGTGCCAGCCGACTGGGACAGCATCAGCCCCAGCATTTT. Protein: CASRLGQHQPQHF.

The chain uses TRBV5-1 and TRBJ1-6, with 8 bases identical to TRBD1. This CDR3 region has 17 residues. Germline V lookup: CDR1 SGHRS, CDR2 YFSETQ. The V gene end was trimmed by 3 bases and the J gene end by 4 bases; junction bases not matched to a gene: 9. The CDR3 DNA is TGCGCCAGCAGCTCAGCTCCCGGGACAGGTTATAATTCACCCCTCCACTTT. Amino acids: CASSSAPGTGYNSPLHF.